This T cell receptor beta chain was sequenced for a study of control samples from healthy donors and cancer patients. TCRdb's copy holds only in-frame clones and misses some; the assay was immunoSEQ multiplex PCR. The sample includes approximately 60,000 clones, 91% seen only once; the top ten take around 0.91%. The clonotype originates from a man aged 30-40 years with colorectal cancer. Sequenced material: PBMCs.

CDR3: CASRFISQGGYTF. The CDR3 DNA follows: TGTGCCAGCAGATTTATTTCTCAAGGTGGCTACACCTTC. The rearrangement links TRBV6-1 to TRBJ1-2; no clear D gene. This CDR3 has 13 residues. V was cut by 6 bases and J by 7 bases, with 15 bases left in between. CDR1 MNHNS and CDR2 SASEGT come from the germline V gene.